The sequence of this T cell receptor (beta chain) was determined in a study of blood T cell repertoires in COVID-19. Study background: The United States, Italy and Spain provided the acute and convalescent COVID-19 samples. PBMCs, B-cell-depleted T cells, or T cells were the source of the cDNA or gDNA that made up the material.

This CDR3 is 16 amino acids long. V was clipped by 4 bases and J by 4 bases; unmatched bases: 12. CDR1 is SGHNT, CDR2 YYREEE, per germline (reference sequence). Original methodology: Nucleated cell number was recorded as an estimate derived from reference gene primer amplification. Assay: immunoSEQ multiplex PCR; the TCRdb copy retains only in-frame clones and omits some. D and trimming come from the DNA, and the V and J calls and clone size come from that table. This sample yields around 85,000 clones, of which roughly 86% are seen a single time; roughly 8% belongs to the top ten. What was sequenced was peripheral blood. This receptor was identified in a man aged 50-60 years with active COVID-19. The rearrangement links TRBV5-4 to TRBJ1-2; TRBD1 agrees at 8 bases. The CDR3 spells CASSNGAGQGPYGYTF. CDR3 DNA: TGTGCCAGCAGCAATGGAGCTGGACAGGGCCCCTATGGCTACACCTTC.